This T cell receptor beta chain was sequenced for a study of OX40 agonist ivuxolimab in advanced cancers. Germline CDR1 and CDR2: SGHTA and FQGNSA. The CDR3 consists of 15 residues. J was trimmed by 0 bases and V by 3 bases; bases with no gene match: 2. Any history of autoimmune disease or systemic immunosuppression disqualified patients. This table comes from immunoSEQ multiplex PCR, and its TCRdb copy is limited to in-frame clones, with some not included. The sample records about 89,000 clones, approximately 90% being singletons. V is TRBV7-2 and J is TRBJ2-1, with 7 bases aligning to TRBD2. The source was CD4+ or CD8+ T cells sorted from blood, collected in a trial of the OX40 agonist ivuxolimab. The clonotype was recovered from an adult with an advanced solid tumor such as melanoma, head and neck, liver or kidney cancer. The CDR3 DNA is TGTGCCAGCAGCTTTAGCGGGCTCTCCTACAATGAGCAGTTCTTC. Translated: CASSFSGLSYNEQFF.